These T cell receptor beta chains were read from a single sample in a study of CD8+ T cells in alopecia areata. TCRdb's copy holds only in-frame clones and misses some; the assay was immunoSEQ multiplex PCR. The sample has 150,000 to 200,000 clones, 53% seen once. This specimen consisted of CD8+ T cells sorted from blood, obtained at week 24, from a patient treated with tofacitinib. The receptor set was obtained from a human donor with alopecia areata. Each CDR3 is given with its conserved first and last residue. D genes are given only for firm matches. Some rows have no size entry. The others give once, few or many, or a class for an expanded clone.

cdr3_aa cdr3_nt j_call d_call clone_size v_call
CASSSPTQGGSPLHF TGTGCCAGCAGCTCACCAACACAAGGTGGTTCACCCCTCCACTTT TRBJ1-6 . . TRBV7-9
CASSRAFRDGNQPQHF TGCGCCAGCAGCCGAGCCTTCAGGGACGGGAATCAGCCCCAGCATTTT TRBJ1-5 . . TRBV4-3
CNYHEQAGRGSRVYIPQPQHF TGCAACTACCACGAACAGGCCGGGCGTGGGTCCCGGGTGTATATTCCGCAGCCCCAGCATTTT TRBJ1-5 . . TRBV29-1
CASSLEGLYQETQYF TGCGCCAGCAGCTTGGAAGGGCTGTACCAAGAGACCCAGTACTTC TRBJ2-5 . . TRBV5-1
CASSQLTGTEYNEQFF TGCGCCAGCAGCCAACTCACCGGGACAGAATACAATGAGCAGTTCTTC TRBJ2-1 TRBD1 . TRBV4-3
CASSLGTGNQPQHF TGTGCCAGCAGCTTAGGGACTGGGAATCAGCCCCAGCATTTT TRBJ1-5 . few TRBV7-2
CAISEGPGVNQFF TGTGCCATCAGTGAGGGCCCGGGGGTAAACCAGTTCTTC TRBJ2-1 . few TRBV10-3
CSDSGRGDEQFF TGCAGCGATAGCGGGAGGGGGGATGAGCAGTTCTTC TRBJ2-1 TRBD2 few TRBV29-1
CASKSTGGTDTQYF TGTGCCAGCAAGAGTACAGGGGGCACAGATACGCAGTATTTT TRBJ2-3 TRBD1 few TRBV2
CASSRPGTEDEQYF TGTGCCAGCAGTCGACCCGGGACAGAGGACGAGCAGTACTTC TRBJ2-7 TRBD1 . TRBV2
CASSLGGGSPLHF TGTGCCAGCAGCTTAGGGGGCGGTTCACCCCTCCACTTT TRBJ1-6 . . TRBV7-7
CSVPHAGTVNYGYTF TGCAGCGTGCCTCACGCCGGGACAGTTAACTATGGCTACACCTTC TRBJ1-2 TRBD1 few TRBV29-1
CASSLSVSGANVLTF TGTGCCAGCAGTTTAAGTGTTTCTGGGGCCAACGTCCTGACTTTC TRBJ2-6 . few TRBV27
CASSRAGTGNTEAFF TGTGCCAGCAGCCGGGCTGGGACGGGGAACACTGAAGCTTTCTTT TRBJ1-1 . . TRBV13
CASSARDSIYEQYF TGTGCCAGTAGCGCCCGGGACAGCATCTACGAGCAGTACTTC TRBJ2-7 TRBD1 . TRBV19
CASSLESSSYEQYF TGTGCCAGCTCGCTAGAGTCTAGCTCCTACGAGCAGTACTTC TRBJ2-7 . few TRBV18
CASSADRLDNSPLHF TGCGCCAGCAGCGCCGACAGGCTGGATAATTCACCCCTCCACTTT TRBJ1-6 . few TRBV5-1
CSVQSGDSYEQYF TGCAGCGTTCAATCGGGAGACTCCTACGAGCAGTACTTC TRBJ2-7 . few TRBV29-1
CASSLTGMWDEQFF TGTGCCAGCAGCTTAACTGGTATGTGGGATGAGCAGTTCTTC TRBJ2-1 . . TRBV7-8
CASSVAGDSYNSPLHF TGTGCCAGCAGCGTAGCGGGGGACTCCTATAATTCACCCCTCCACTTT TRBJ1-6 . . TRBV9
CASSLEQGNIQYF TGTGCCAGCAGCTTAGAACAGGGGAACATTCAGTACTTC TRBJ2-4 TRBD1 few TRBV7-9
CASQRSAEAFF TGTGCCTCACAAAGGAGTGCTGAAGCTTTCTTT TRBJ1-1 . . TRBV7-2
CSVDRQEDYGYTF TGCAGCGTTGATCGACAGGAGGACTATGGCTACACCTTC TRBJ1-2 . . TRBV29-1
CASSAHSLEAFF TGTGCCAGCAGCGCCCACAGCCTTGAAGCTTTCTTT TRBJ1-1 . . TRBV11-1
CACSPGTGIYEQYF TGTGCCTGTTCCCCCGGGACAGGGATCTACGAGCAGTACTTC TRBJ2-7 TRBD1 few TRBV30
CASSLANYPDTQYF TGTGCCAGCAGCTTGGCTAATTATCCAGATACGCAGTATTTT TRBJ2-3 . . TRBV5-4
CASSAGGFEQFF TGCGCCAGCTCGGCGGGGGGCTTTGAGCAGTTCTTC TRBJ2-1 TRBD2 few TRBV5-1
CASSLAKSDTQYF TGTGCCAGCAGTCTTGCTAAGTCAGATACGCAGTATTTT TRBJ2-3 . . TRBV2
CASSGAEAFF TGTGCCAGCTCAGGAGCAGAAGCTTTCTTT TRBJ1-1 . few TRBV7-9
CSVRQGGDTEAFF TGCAGCGTTAGACAGGGAGGGGACACTGAAGCTTTCTTT TRBJ1-1 TRBD1 few TRBV29-1
CASGTGGFEQYF TGTGCCAGCGGGACAGGGGGCTTTGAGCAGTACTTC TRBJ2-7 TRBD1 . TRBV27
CAWRGGTSGPYNEQFF TGTGCCTGGAGGGGAGGGACTAGCGGACCCTACAATGAGCAGTTCTTC TRBJ2-1 TRBD2 . TRBV30
CASSLGQGAANTEAFF TGTGCCAGCAGCTTAGGACAGGGGGCTGCGAACACTGAAGCTTTCTTT TRBJ1-1 TRBD1 . TRBV7-8
CSVVGIEGAREQYF TGCAGCGTTGTGGGAATTGAGGGGGCTCGGGAGCAGTACTTC TRBJ2-7 TRBD1 . TRBV29-1
CASSADRVGNTEAFF TGTGCCAGCAGCGCCGACAGGGTCGGGAACACTGAAGCTTTCTTT TRBJ1-1 TRBD1 few TRBV11-2
CATSTRRGGLGEQYF TGTGCCACCAGCACCCGGCGGGGGGGCCTGGGCGAGCAGTACTTC TRBJ2-7 TRBD2 few TRBV15
CSVEWIVLGQSHFPQDTQYF TGCAGCGTTGAGTGGATAGTATTGGGGCAGTCCCATTTTCCCCAAGATACGCAGTATTTT TRBJ2-3 . . TRBV29-1
CASGNEALAKYGYTF TGTGCTAGTGGGAATGAGGCTCTCGCGAAATATGGCTACACCTTC TRBJ1-2 . few TRBV12-5
CASSSDRGRNTIYF TGTGCCAGCAGCTCCGACAGGGGTAGAAACACCATATATTTT TRBJ1-3 TRBD1 . TRBV7-8
CASTRLGSPLHF TGTGCCAGCACCCGTTTGGGATCACCCCTCCACTTT TRBJ1-6 . few TRBV6-6
CACDRVGYGYTF TGTGCCTGTGACAGGGTAGGCTATGGCTACACCTTC TRBJ1-2 TRBD1 . TRBV30
CASSFPGQGDYEQYF TGTGCCAGCAGCTTCCCCGGACAGGGAGACTACGAGCAGTACTTC TRBJ2-7 TRBD1 few TRBV5-6
CAWHQGSYNEQFF TGTGCCTGGCACCAGGGGTCCTACAATGAGCAGTTCTTC TRBJ2-1 . few TRBV30
CASSLNRNSPLHF TGTGCCAGCAGCTTGAACCGGAATTCACCCCTCCACTTT TRBJ1-6 . . TRBV11-2
CASSFGRTATYEQYF TGTGCCAGCAGCTTTGGAAGGACAGCGACCTACGAGCAGTACTTC TRBJ2-7 . few TRBV5-4
CASSLGTGGKLFF TGTGCCAGCAGCTTAGGGACAGGGGGGAAACTGTTTTTT TRBJ1-4 TRBD1 . TRBV13
CASSPATGNQPQHF TGTGCCAGCAGCCCCGCGACAGGGAATCAGCCCCAGCATTTT TRBJ1-5 TRBD1 . TRBV6-5
CASSTTGDRLTGELFF TGTGCCAGCAGCACAACAGGGGACCGCCTGACCGGGGAGCTGTTTTTT TRBJ2-2 TRBD1 . TRBV13
CSVVGAGLAGYTF TGCAGCGTCGTAGGGGCGGGATTAGCTGGCTACACCTTC TRBJ1-2 . . TRBV29-1
CASSPSSYNEQFF TGTGCCAGCTCACCAAGCAGCTACAATGAGCAGTTCTTC TRBJ2-1 . . TRBV18
CASSLRLAGSYEQYF TGTGCCAGTTCCTTGCGTCTAGCGGGCTCCTACGAGCAGTACTTC TRBJ2-7 TRBD2 . TRBV6-5
CASTPGQGNTEAFF TGCGCCAGCACCCCGGGACAGGGTAACACTGAAGCTTTCTTT TRBJ1-1 TRBD1 . TRBV10-2
CAWSTGDPYSNQPQHF TGTGCCTGGAGTACCGGGGACCCGTATAGCAATCAGCCCCAGCATTTT TRBJ1-5 . once TRBV30
CATSQTGGQETQYF TGTGCCACCAGTCAAACAGGGGGCCAAGAGACCCAGTACTTC TRBJ2-5 TRBD1 . TRBV15
CASSSLFDLNEQFF TGTGCCAGCAGCTCCCTCTTCGACCTCAATGAGCAGTTCTTC TRBJ2-1 . . TRBV9
CAWSSGILTEAFF TGTGCCTGGAGTTCCGGGATTTTAACTGAAGCTTTCTTT TRBJ1-1 . few TRBV30
CASSVGTQQFF TGTGCCAGCAGTGTCGGGACTCAACAGTTCTTC TRBJ2-1 . . TRBV11-2
CASSYGVEAFF TGTGCCAGCAGCTACGGAGTTGAAGCTTTCTTT TRBJ1-1 . . TRBV11-2
CASRGTSGGADTQYF TGCGCCAGCAGAGGGACTAGCGGGGGGGCGGATACGCAGTATTTT TRBJ2-3 TRBD2 many TRBV10-2
CAWEGQGDLNEQFF TGTGCCTGGGAGGGACAGGGGGACCTGAATGAGCAGTTCTTC TRBJ2-1 TRBD1 few TRBV30